This entry features one T cell receptor beta chain sequence. This sample is drawn from a study of blood T cell repertoires in COVID-19. Study context: Sites in the United States, Italy and Spain provided acute and convalescent COVID-19 samples. PBMCs, B-cell-depleted T cells, or T cells were the source of the cDNA or gDNA that made up the material.

In the study's own analysis: Reference gene primer amplification in the assay estimated nucleated cell counts. Profiling relied on immunoSEQ multiplex PCR, and the TCRdb table lists in-frame clones only, not all of them. V and J calls and clone size follow that table, whereas D and trimming were derived from the DNA. The sample holds several thousand clones, 65% to 90% seen once. Germline V gene lookup returns CDR1 SGHVS and CDR2 FQNEAQ. V lost 1 base to trimming and J lost 3 bases; unmatched junction nucleotides: 7. The CDR3 covers 17 residues. This chain connects TRBV7-8 to TRBJ2-3, with 10 positions matching TRBD2. The sequencing input was peripheral blood. This sequence was found in a human donor in a cohort sampled during active COVID-19. The CDR3 nucleotides are TGTGCCAGCAGCTTAGGGCCTAGCGGGAGATCGACAGATACGCAGTATTTT. It translates to CASSLGPSGRSTDTQYF.